Below are 19 T cell receptor beta chains sequenced from a single sample in a study of cytomegalovirus exposure and HLA in healthy donors. PCR primers comprised 60 Vbeta and 13 Jbeta primers. This table comes from immunoSEQ multiplex PCR, and its TCRdb copy is limited to in-frame clones, with some not included. The sample gives some 52,000 clones, around 70% of which show up once; around a tenth is in the top ten. The specimen was PBMCs. These receptors all come from a woman aged 50 to 60 in good health and CMV-seronegative.

This clone was seen only once. The chain employs TRBV19 and TRBJ2-7, with 11 bases lining up with TRBD1. Per the germline V gene, CDR1 is LNHDA and CDR2 is SQIVND (reference sequence). The CDR3 loop spans 14 amino acids. The J segment lost 4 bases and the V segment lost 8 bases, leaving 7 bases of the junction unmatched. The CDR3 DNA reads TGTGCCAGTTCCAGGACAGGGGGCTGGTACGAGCAGTACTTC. This translates into CASSRTGGWYEQYF.

There are a few counts of this clone. This chain connects TRBV5-1 to TRBJ2-1; 10 bases are a match to TRBD1. Germline loops: CDR1 SGHRS, CDR2 YFSETQ. With V trimmed by 2 bases and J by 9 bases, 5 bases remained unmatched. The CDR3 is 14 amino acids. CDR3 sequence: CASSFGQGVTEQFF. The CDR3 region has the DNA TGCGCCAGCAGCTTTGGACAGGGGGTTACTGAGCAGTTCTTC.

This chain joins TRBV5-1 and TRBJ2-7, with D possibly being TRBD1 (6 bases). This CDR3 is 16 amino acids long. Germline values: CDR1 SGHRS, CDR2 YFSETQ. Trimming took off 3 bases at V and 4 bases at J, with 20 bases between the two ends. CDR3 protein: CASSSLPGAAGYEQYF. The CDR3 DNA reads as TGCGCCAGCAGCTCACTCCCAGGGGCTGCAGGTTACGAGCAGTACTTC.

The CDR3 DNA reads as TGTGCCAGCCGAACCGGGACAGGGGGCTCCTACGAGCAGTACTTC. It specifies CASRTGTGGSYEQYF. The chain employs TRBV27 and TRBJ2-7, with TRBD1 matching 11 bases. The junction had 6 bases not matched to a gene; V was cut back by 8 bases and J by 0 bases. Per germline, CDR1 MNHEY and CDR2 SMNVEV (reference sequence). This CDR3 contains 15 residues.

The chain joins TRBV28 to TRBJ1-1; tentatively, D is TRBD1 (6 bases). Looked up from germline, CDR1 is MDHEN and CDR2 is SYDVKM. V was cut by 4 bases and J by 6 bases, with 12 bases left in between. This CDR3 has 13 amino acids. The CDR3: CASSSRQAPEAFF. CDR3 nucleotide sequence: TGTGCCAGCAGTTCCAGACAGGCCCCTGAAGCTTTCTTT.

This clone was counted only a few times. The V call is TRBV19, the J call TRBJ1-6; D might be TRBD1 (6 bases). V lost 5 bases to trimming and J lost 8 bases, with 10 bases between them. The length of the CDR3 is 13 residues. Germline-derived CDR1 and CDR2 are LNHDA and SQIVND (reference sequence). CDR3: CASSENRDSPLHF. The CDR3 nucleotides are TGTGCCAGTAGTGAAAACAGGGATTCACCCCTCCACTTT.

The gene calls are TRBV29-1 and TRBJ1-1; 8 bases align to TRBD1. CDR3 length equals 15 residues. The germline V gene has CDR1 SQVTM and CDR2 ANQGSEA. Germline trimming cut 5 bases from V and 0 bases from J; bases unmatched to any gene: 8. The CDR3 sequence is CSVKPGQEMNTEAFF. CDR3 in DNA: TGCAGCGTTAAGCCGGGACAGGAGATGAACACTGAAGCTTTCTTT.

As for this clone: Other nucleotide sequences from this sample produce the same CDR3. The chain joins TRBV28 to TRBJ2-7; D perhaps matches TRBD1 (5 bases). CDR3 size: 14 residues. CDR1 is MDHEN, CDR2 SYDVKM, per germline. The germline V and J ends were trimmed by 5 bases and 3 bases, with 14 bases remaining between them. CDR3 in DNA: TGTGCCAGCAGTCCCCCTCAGGGTGGCTACGAGCAGTACTTC. This sequence encodes CASSPPQGGYEQYF.

This chain's CDR3 is CASSLTASGANEQFF. The CDR3 DNA sequence: TGTGCCAGCAGCTTAACGGCTAGCGGGGCGAATGAGCAGTTCTTC. The chain joins TRBV7-3 to TRBJ2-1; TRBD2 aligns across 9 bases. V shed 0 bases and J 7 bases; nucleotides not matched to a gene: 4. Germline lookup yields CDR1 SGHTA and CDR2 FQGTGA. The CDR3 consists of 15 residues.

Concerning this clone itself: Other DNA variants within this sample encode the same CDR3. CDR3 sequence: CASSSSGERYQPQHF. Written as DNA, the CDR3 is TGCGCCAGCAGCTCATCAGGGGAGCGGTATCAGCCCCAGCATTTT. The J gene is TRBJ1-5, the V gene TRBV5-1, with D maybe TRBD1 (6 bases). This CDR3 is 15 amino acids long. CDR1 is SGHRS and CDR2 is YFSETQ in the germline V gene. V dropped 3 bases and J dropped 5 bases, with 15 bases sitting between them.

The gene calls are TRBV2 and TRBJ2-3; tentatively, D is TRBD1 (5 bases). Per the germline V gene, CDR1 is SNHLY and CDR2 is FYNNEI. Trimming shortened V by 8 bases and J by 2 bases, and 11 bases separated the two germline ends. This CDR3 has 13 amino acids. CDR3 residues: CASSGLPTDTQYF. The CDR3 coding sequence is TGTGCCAGCTCAGGGCTACCCACAGATACGCAGTATTTT.

The V call is TRBV4-2, the J call TRBJ2-5, with D perhaps matching TRBD1 (6 bases). Germline V gives CDR1 LGHNA, CDR2 YNFKEQ. V lost 0 bases, J lost 3 bases, and 17 bases lay in between. CDR3 length: 17 amino acids. The DNA for the CDR3 is TGTGCCAGCAGCCAAGATTGGGGGCCCTCCTTAGAAGAGACCCAGTACTTC. Residues: CASSQDWGPSLEETQYF.

The rearrangement uses TRBV2 and TRBJ2-1; D gene uncertain. CDR1 and CDR2 from the germline V gene are SNHLY and FYNNEI. V gave up 5 bases and J gave up 4 bases, with 9 bases separating them. The CDR3 runs 13 residues. CDR3 DNA sequence: TGTGCCAGCAGTCCGTCCTCTTACAATGAGCAGTTCTTC. As protein: CASSPSSYNEQFF. The whole variable domain, filled in from reference TRBV2 and TRBJ2-1, reads EPEVTQTPSHQVTQMGQEVILRCVPISNHLYFYWYRQILGQKVEFLVSFYNNEISEKSEIFDDQFSVERPDGSNFTLKIRSTKLEDSAMYFCASSPSSYNEQFFGPGTRLTVL.

V gene TRBV18 combines with J gene TRBJ2-5; 11 nucleotides line up with TRBD1. The trim removed 0 bases at V and 10 bases at J, leaving 7 bases unmatched. There are 15 residues in the CDR3. Germline assignment: CDR1 KGHSH and CDR2 LQKENI. The CDR3 DNA is TGTGCCAGCTCACCACCGGGACAGGGGGGTTTGAACCAGTACTTC. This encodes CASSPPGQGGLNQYF.

The chain joins TRBV5-5 to TRBJ1-6, with 7 bases that match TRBD1. Germline CDR1 is SGHKS and CDR2 is YYEKEE (reference sequence). Trimming cost V 2 bases and J 11 bases; bases outside gene matches: 7. CDR3 length: 14 residues. CDR3 DNA: TGTGCCAGCAGCTTCGGGACAGTAATTACACCCCTCCACTTT. Protein product: CASSFGTVITPLHF.

The rearrangement uses TRBV5-1 and TRBJ2-1; D may be TRBD1 (5 bases). CDR3 length: 16 amino acids. Germline V gives CDR1 SGHRS, CDR2 YFSETQ. V gave up 0 bases and J gave up 5 bases, with 15 bases separating them. The CDR3, as DNA: TGCGCCAGCAGCTTGGGCCGGACAAGATGGGACAATGAGCAGTTCTTC. It codes for CASSLGRTRWDNEQFF.

The rearrangement joins TRBV27 to TRBJ2-3, with D maybe TRBD2 (6 bases). V shed 4 bases and J shed 5 bases, with 7 bases lying between them. The CDR3 has 12 residues. Germline loops: CDR1 MNHEY, CDR2 SMNVEV (reference sequence). CDR3 amino acids: CASSWGLDTQYF. The CDR3, as DNA: TGTGCCAGCAGTTGGGGACTAGATACGCAGTATTTT.

This chain's CDR3 is CASFPRGHEQYF. The CDR3 DNA follows: TGTGCCAGCTTCCCCAGGGGACACGAGCAGTACTTC. The chain couples TRBV25-1 to TRBJ2-7; maybe TRBD1 (6 bases). Germline V gives CDR1 MGHDK, CDR2 SYGVNS. The V end lost 8 bases, the J end lost 5 bases, and 13 bases lay between the germline ends. The CDR3 covers 12 residues.

J is TRBJ2-7 and V is TRBV20-1; no reliable D call. CDR3 size: 11 residues. V gave up 3 bases and J gave up 9 bases, with 12 bases separating them. Germline CDR1 DFQATT, CDR2 SNEGSKA (reference sequence). CDR3 DNA sequence: TGCAGTGCTAGCACGGGTAACGGGCAGTACTTC. Translating it yields CSASTGNGQYF.